Listed below are T cell receptor beta chains from one sample, sequenced in a study of blood T cell repertoires in COVID-19. The protocol was immunoSEQ multiplex PCR, while the TCRdb copy is restricted to in-frame clones and leaves out a portion. The sample has some 230,000 clones, roughly 85% seen once. Sequencing was carried out using peripheral blood. Receptors originate from a young man who had recovered from COVID-19. The CDR3 runs from the conserved cysteine through the conserved F or W. A D gene is named only where the DNA matches it firmly. For some rows the clone size is stated as once, few or many, or as a class when expanded; others skip it.

cdr3_nt: TGTGCCAGCAGCTTAGGGGTAGCGGCTAACAATGAGCAGTTCTTC
cdr3_aa: CASSLGVAANNEQFF
v_call: TRBV7-2
clone_size: -
j_call: TRBJ2-1
d_call: -

cdr3_nt: TGTGCCAGCACCAGGACAGGGGAGAGGGGCTACACCTTC
cdr3_aa: CASTRTGERGYTF
v_call: TRBV6-5
clone_size: -
j_call: TRBJ1-2
d_call: TRBD1

cdr3_nt: TGCGCCAGCAGCTTTAGCGGGGGACGTGGCACAGATACGCAGTATTTT
cdr3_aa: CASSFSGGRGTDTQYF
v_call: TRBV5-1
clone_size: -
j_call: TRBJ2-3
d_call: TRBD2

cdr3_nt: TGTGCCAGCAGTTTATCGTATGACAGGGCCCCCATGAATGGGCAGTACTTC
cdr3_aa: CASSLSYDRAPMNGQYF
v_call: TRBV27
clone_size: few
j_call: TRBJ2-7
d_call: TRBD1

cdr3_nt: TGTGCCAGCAGCTCCGAGAGGGACAGCGAAGCTTTCTTT
cdr3_aa: CASSSERDSEAFF
v_call: TRBV6-5
clone_size: once
j_call: TRBJ1-1
d_call: TRBD1

cdr3_nt: TGTGCCAGCCAACCCCAGGGAGGAGAGACCCAGTACTTC
cdr3_aa: CASQPQGGETQYF
v_call: TRBV10-3
clone_size: -
j_call: TRBJ2-5
d_call: -

cdr3_nt: TGTGCCAGCATGAACGACAGGGATCAGCCCCAGCATTTT
cdr3_aa: CASMNDRDQPQHF
v_call: TRBV12-3/TRBV12-4
clone_size: -
j_call: TRBJ1-5
d_call: TRBD1

cdr3_nt: TGTGCCAGCAGTGTGACAGGGGGCGTTGAAGCTTTCTTT
cdr3_aa: CASSVTGGVEAFF
v_call: TRBV12-3/TRBV12-4
clone_size: -
j_call: TRBJ1-1
d_call: TRBD1

cdr3_nt: TGCGCCAGCAGCTTATCGAAGGGGGCGGATACTGAAGCTTTCTTT
cdr3_aa: CASSLSKGADTEAFF
v_call: TRBV5-1
clone_size: -
j_call: TRBJ1-1
d_call: TRBD1

cdr3_nt: TGCGCCAGCAGCCAAGTAGTCAGGGGCCACGAGCAGTACTTC
cdr3_aa: CASSQVVRGHEQYF
v_call: TRBV4-3
clone_size: once
j_call: TRBJ2-7
d_call: -

cdr3_nt: TGTGCCAGCAGCTTAACCACCGGGACAGGTCAAGAGACCCAGTACTTC
cdr3_aa: CASSLTTGTGQETQYF
v_call: TRBV7-6
clone_size: -
j_call: TRBJ2-5
d_call: TRBD1

cdr3_nt: TGTGCCAGCATTTTCGGACAGGCGAACACCGGGGAGCTGTTTTTT
cdr3_aa: CASIFGQANTGELFF
v_call: TRBV2
clone_size: -
j_call: TRBJ2-2
d_call: TRBD1

cdr3_nt: TGCGCCAGCAGCTCCCTAGCGGGGGGGCTGGACTACGAGCAGTACTTC
cdr3_aa: CASSSLAGGLDYEQYF
v_call: TRBV5-1
clone_size: -
j_call: TRBJ2-7
d_call: TRBD2

cdr3_nt: TGTGCCAGCAGTGAAAGAGGGAGCAACACCATATATTTT
cdr3_aa: CASSERGSNTIYF
v_call: TRBV6-1
clone_size: few
j_call: TRBJ1-3
d_call: -

cdr3_nt: TGTGCCAGCACGCCAGGTGGGGGGGCGTACGAGCAGTACTTC
cdr3_aa: CASTPGGGAYEQYF
v_call: TRBV7-2
clone_size: -
j_call: TRBJ2-7
d_call: -

cdr3_nt: TGTGCCAGCAGTCAACTAGCGGGGGGGCCAAGTTCCGAGACCCAGTACTTC
cdr3_aa: CASSQLAGGPSSETQYF
v_call: TRBV6-6
clone_size: once
j_call: TRBJ2-5
d_call: TRBD2

cdr3_nt: TGTGCCAGCAGCCTTTTAAACTACGAGCAGTACTTC
cdr3_aa: CASSLLNYEQYF
v_call: TRBV14
clone_size: once
j_call: TRBJ2-7
d_call: -

cdr3_nt: TGTGCCAGCAGCTTCCTTCGACTGGGCACAGATACGCAGTATTTT
cdr3_aa: CASSFLRLGTDTQYF
v_call: TRBV5-5
clone_size: -
j_call: TRBJ2-3
d_call: -

cdr3_nt: TGTGCCAGTAGTACAGGGGGAAGCACTGAAGCTTTCTTT
cdr3_aa: CASSTGGSTEAFF
v_call: TRBV19
clone_size: once
j_call: TRBJ1-1
d_call: TRBD1

cdr3_nt: TGTGCCTGGAGTCCGGAGGGCAGATATTCACCCCTCCACTTT
cdr3_aa: CAWSPEGRYSPLHF
v_call: TRBV30
clone_size: -
j_call: TRBJ1-6
d_call: -

cdr3_nt: TGTGCCAGCAGCGTACAGGGGGCAACGGATGAGCAGTTCTTC
cdr3_aa: CASSVQGATDEQFF
v_call: TRBV9
clone_size: -
j_call: TRBJ2-1
d_call: TRBD1

cdr3_nt: TGTGCCAGCAGCTCCTCCTATCAGCCCCAGCATTTT
cdr3_aa: CASSSSYQPQHF
v_call: TRBV5-6
clone_size: many
j_call: TRBJ1-5
d_call: -

cdr3_nt: TGTGCCAGCAGTTCGCCACAAGGACTGTCTAACTATGGCTACACCTTC
cdr3_aa: CASSSPQGLSNYGYTF
v_call: TRBV6-5
clone_size: -
j_call: TRBJ1-2
d_call: -

cdr3_nt: TGTGCCAGCACCGGGACTAGCGGGGGGTACAATGAGCAGTTCTTC
cdr3_aa: CASTGTSGGYNEQFF
v_call: TRBV6-5
clone_size: -
j_call: TRBJ2-1
d_call: TRBD2

cdr3_nt: TGTGCCAGTAGTACCCGGACAGGCGAGAACACTGAAGCTTTCTTT
cdr3_aa: CASSTRTGENTEAFF
v_call: TRBV19
clone_size: few
j_call: TRBJ1-1
d_call: TRBD1

cdr3_nt: TGTGCCAGCAGTCGACCATCAAGGGGGATCCCGAACACTGAAGCTTTCTTT
cdr3_aa: CASSRPSRGIPNTEAFF
v_call: TRBV27
clone_size: once
j_call: TRBJ1-1
d_call: -

cdr3_nt: TGTGCCAGCAGCCTCGCCCTAGCGAACTACGAGCAGTACTTC
cdr3_aa: CASSLALANYEQYF
v_call: TRBV6-5
clone_size: -
j_call: TRBJ2-7
d_call: -

cdr3_nt: TGTGCCAGCAGTTTAGACCACGGGACAGGGGTTCTTCCCGGGGAGCTGTTTTTT
cdr3_aa: CASSLDHGTGVLPGELFF
v_call: TRBV27
clone_size: -
j_call: TRBJ2-2
d_call: TRBD1

cdr3_nt: TGTGCCAGCAGCCGTATTCAGGGATCCCACACTGAAGCTTTCTTT
cdr3_aa: CASSRIQGSHTEAFF
v_call: TRBV6-5
clone_size: -
j_call: TRBJ1-1
d_call: -

cdr3_nt: TGTGCTAGTGGTTTGGCCAGGGGGCGGGACACCGGGGAGCTGTTTTTT
cdr3_aa: CASGLARGRDTGELFF
v_call: TRBV12-5
clone_size: -
j_call: TRBJ2-2
d_call: TRBD1

cdr3_nt: TGTGCCAGTTCACCACCGGGTTCTGGGGCATATGGCTACACCTTC
cdr3_aa: CASSPPGSGAYGYTF
v_call: TRBV18
clone_size: -
j_call: TRBJ1-2
d_call: -

cdr3_nt: TGTGCCAGCAGCTTAGTTTATATGGACAGCGAAAAACTGTTTTTT
cdr3_aa: CASSLVYMDSEKLFF
v_call: TRBV5-8
clone_size: once
j_call: TRBJ1-4
d_call: -

cdr3_nt: TGCAGCGGCGTTCGGGTTACAAACACTGAAGCTTTCTTT
cdr3_aa: CSGVRVTNTEAFF
v_call: TRBV29-1
clone_size: -
j_call: TRBJ1-1
d_call: -

cdr3_nt: TGCGCCAGCAGCCAAGATACACAGACTAATTCACCCCTCCACTTT
cdr3_aa: CASSQDTQTNSPLHF
v_call: TRBV4-1
clone_size: few
j_call: TRBJ1-6
d_call: -

cdr3_nt: TGTGCCAGCAGCTTGAGCCCATTTTACTATGGCTACACCTTC
cdr3_aa: CASSLSPFYYGYTF
v_call: TRBV5-6
clone_size: -
j_call: TRBJ1-2
d_call: -

cdr3_nt: TGTGCCAGCAGTGTTGCAGGGATGTTTAGGGGGAGCAATCAGCCCCAGCATTTT
cdr3_aa: CASSVAGMFRGSNQPQHF
v_call: TRBV6-1
clone_size: many
j_call: TRBJ1-5
d_call: -

cdr3_nt: TGTGCCTGGGGACAGGGCTATGGCTACACCTTC
cdr3_aa: CAWGQGYGYTF
v_call: TRBV30
clone_size: -
j_call: TRBJ1-2
d_call: TRBD1

cdr3_nt: TGTGCCAGTGCTCAGGAGGCGGCCTCCTATAATTCACCCCTCCACTTT
cdr3_aa: CASAQEAASYNSPLHF
v_call: TRBV19
clone_size: -
j_call: TRBJ1-6
d_call: -

cdr3_nt: TGCGCCAGCAGCCTAATTCCCCGGACAGGGAGGGAAACTGAAGCTTTCTTT
cdr3_aa: CASSLIPRTGRETEAFF
v_call: TRBV4-1
clone_size: -
j_call: TRBJ1-1
d_call: TRBD1

cdr3_nt: TGCGCCAGCACCTTGTGGTACAGGGGCGATGGCTACACCTTC
cdr3_aa: CASTLWYRGDGYTF
v_call: TRBV5-1
clone_size: -
j_call: TRBJ1-2
d_call: TRBD1

cdr3_nt: TGTGCCAGCAGTATGACAGGGGTGAATGAGCAGTTCTTC
cdr3_aa: CASSMTGVNEQFF
v_call: TRBV27
clone_size: -
j_call: TRBJ2-1
d_call: TRBD1

cdr3_nt: TGTGCCTGGAGTTTTGGACAGGGGCTCGGGGAGCTGTTTTTT
cdr3_aa: CAWSFGQGLGELFF
v_call: TRBV30
clone_size: once
j_call: TRBJ2-2
d_call: TRBD1

cdr3_nt: TGTGCCAGCAGTTTTAGCCGACAGGAAGCTTTCTTT
cdr3_aa: CASSFSRQEAFF
v_call: TRBV12-3/TRBV12-4
clone_size: -
j_call: TRBJ1-1
d_call: -

cdr3_nt: TGTGCCAGTAGTATCCGAAGGACAGGGGGAGTCGAAGCTTTCTTT
cdr3_aa: CASSIRRTGGVEAFF
v_call: TRBV19
clone_size: -
j_call: TRBJ1-1
d_call: TRBD1

cdr3_nt: TGCAGCGTTGAAGTTCTTGGGGGACAGGGTATAGGGAACATTCAGTACTTC
cdr3_aa: CSVEVLGGQGIGNIQYF
v_call: TRBV29-1
clone_size: -
j_call: TRBJ2-4
d_call: TRBD1

cdr3_nt: TGTGCCAGCAGCCCATCAAAGGGTGACAGGTATAGTTCCTACAATGAGCAGTTCTTC
cdr3_aa: CASSPSKGDRYSSYNEQFF
v_call: TRBV3-1/TRBV3-2
clone_size: -
j_call: TRBJ2-1
d_call: -

cdr3_nt: TGTGCCAGCAGATTAGGACATGGCAATTCACCCCTCCACTTT
cdr3_aa: CASRLGHGNSPLHF
v_call: TRBV5-8
clone_size: -
j_call: TRBJ1-6
d_call: -

cdr3_nt: TGTGCCAGCAGTGAAGGCGGACAGATCTACGAGCAGTACTTC
cdr3_aa: CASSEGGQIYEQYF
v_call: TRBV6-1
clone_size: -
j_call: TRBJ2-7
d_call: -

cdr3_nt: TGTGCTAGTGGTTTGGCGACATCGCAAGAGACCCAGTACTTC
cdr3_aa: CASGLATSQETQYF
v_call: TRBV12-5
clone_size: -
j_call: TRBJ2-5
d_call: -

cdr3_nt: TGTGCCAGCAGCTCCCGGGACAGGGGCGACGAGCAGTACTTC
cdr3_aa: CASSSRDRGDEQYF
v_call: TRBV7-2
clone_size: -
j_call: TRBJ2-7
d_call: TRBD1

cdr3_nt: TGCGCCAGCAGCTTGGAACTGGGAGGGGACACTGAAGCTTTCTTT
cdr3_aa: CASSLELGGDTEAFF
v_call: TRBV5-1
clone_size: once
j_call: TRBJ1-1
d_call: -

cdr3_nt: TGTGCCAGCAGCCAGTCGGGACTTCGAGCTTTCTTT
cdr3_aa: CASSQSGLRAFF
v_call: TRBV3-1/TRBV3-2
clone_size: once
j_call: TRBJ1-1
d_call: -

cdr3_nt: TGTGCCAGCGGGGGGACAGGGAGAAGGGAGACCCAGTACTTC
cdr3_aa: CASGGTGRRETQYF
v_call: TRBV6-5
clone_size: -
j_call: TRBJ2-5
d_call: TRBD1

cdr3_nt: TGCGCCAGCGCCGACAGGGTTAACACTGAAGCTTTCTTT
cdr3_aa: CASADRVNTEAFF
v_call: TRBV5-1
clone_size: -
j_call: TRBJ1-1
d_call: TRBD1